This T cell receptor beta chain was identified in a study of yellow fever vaccine responses in identical twins. General study points: Twins' vaccine T cell response reportedly seemed partly convergent, partly personalized.

Concerning this clonotype: Antigen: not known.

V lost 0 bases and J 4 bases, leaving 12 bases between the germline ends. CDR1 MNHEY and CDR2 SVGEGT come from the germline V gene. This CDR3 region has 15 residues. TCRdb re-analysed the RT-PCR reads in MiXCR, keeping a single row per CDR3 protein. The table lists about 3,000 distinct CDR3 sequences, about nine tenths of them singletons. The receptor comes from a woman younger than 35 who received the yellow fever vaccine. Sequenced material: T cells from blood (PBMCs), unsorted or a sorted subset (not recorded which), taken before or after yellow fever vaccination (not recorded which). The V and J genes are TRBV6-2 or TRBV6-3 and TRBJ1-1; D call uncertain. CDR3 region: CASSYSMGKGTEAFF. Here the CDR3 DNA reads TGTGCCAGCAGTTACTCTATGGGGAAGGGCACTGAAGCTTTCTTT.